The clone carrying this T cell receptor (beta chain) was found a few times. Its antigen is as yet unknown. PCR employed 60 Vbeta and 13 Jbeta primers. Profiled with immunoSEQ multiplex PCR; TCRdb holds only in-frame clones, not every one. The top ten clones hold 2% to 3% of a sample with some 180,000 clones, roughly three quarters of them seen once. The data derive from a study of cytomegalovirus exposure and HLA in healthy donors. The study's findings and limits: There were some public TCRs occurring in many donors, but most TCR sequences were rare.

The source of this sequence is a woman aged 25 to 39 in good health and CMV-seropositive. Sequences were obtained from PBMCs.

The CDR3 reads CASGHPGQLGETQYF. CDR3 nucleotide sequence: TGTGCCAGCGGCCATCCGGGACAGCTAGGGGAGACCCAGTACTTC. The genes are TRBV6-5 and TRBJ2-5; 7 bases line up with TRBD1. V was pared by 8 bases and J by 5 bases, with 14 bases of the junction left unmatched. Per the germline V gene, CDR1 is MNHEY and CDR2 is SVGAGI. CDR3 length: 15 residues.